These T cell receptor beta chains were read from a single sample in a study of blood T cell repertoires in COVID-19. TCRdb's table, derived via immunoSEQ multiplex PCR, lists solely in-frame clones and lacks some. The top ten clones hold roughly 5.3% of a sample with roughly 330,000 clones, more than 70% of them seen once. Input material: PBMCs or T cells enriched from blood (not recorded which). The source of these receptors is a woman in her 30s who had recovered from COVID-19. Each CDR3 is given with its conserved first and last residue. A D gene is named only where the DNA matches it firmly. Rows may omit the clone size; those that give it use once, few, many or a size class.

V: TRBV5-1
D: TRBD1
size: NA
J: TRBJ2-3
DNA: TGCGCCAGCAGCTTGACAGGGGGCAAAGGTTTTGGGGGGCAGTATTTT
CDR3: CASSLTGGKGFGGQYF

V: TRBV5-6
D: NA
size: NA
J: TRBJ2-2
DNA: TGTGCCAGCAGCTTGGTCGCGTCGGGGACCGGGGAGCTGTTTTTT
CDR3: CASSLVASGTGELFF

V: TRBV2
D: NA
size: few
J: TRBJ1-2
DNA: TGTGCCAGCAGTGCACGGGGGGCAAAGGGCTACACCTTC
CDR3: CASSARGAKGYTF

V: TRBV4-1
D: NA
size: NA
J: TRBJ1-1
DNA: TGCGCCAGCAGCCTTACTACAGGGACTATGAACACTGAAGCTTTCTTT
CDR3: CASSLTTGTMNTEAFF

V: TRBV3-1/TRBV3-2
D: TRBD1
size: NA
J: TRBJ1-4
DNA: TGTGCCAGCAGCCTCCAGGGGGTGGAAAAACTGTTTTTT
CDR3: CASSLQGVEKLFF

V: TRBV2
D: TRBD1
size: NA
J: TRBJ2-2
DNA: TGTGCCAGCAGCCCGGGACAGGGGAGCGGGGAGCTGTTTTTT
CDR3: CASSPGQGSGELFF

V: TRBV6-1
D: NA
size: NA
J: TRBJ1-1
DNA: TGTGCCAGCAGTGAAGCAGGAGCCTGGTGGGCTTTCTTT
CDR3: CASSEAGAWWAFF

V: TRBV7-9
D: NA
size: NA
J: TRBJ2-3
DNA: TGTGCCAGCAGCTCCTCGTCAGATACGCAGTATTTT
CDR3: CASSSSSDTQYF

V: TRBV11-2
D: TRBD1
size: NA
J: TRBJ1-1
DNA: TGTGCCAGCAGCTCTGTGACAGGGGGCAACACTGAAGCTTTCTTT
CDR3: CASSSVTGGNTEAFF

V: TRBV15
D: NA
size: NA
J: TRBJ1-6
DNA: TGTGCCACCAGCAGAGATAAGTTGGACAGAGCCAATTCACCCCTCCACTTT
CDR3: CATSRDKLDRANSPLHF

V: TRBV3-1/TRBV3-2
D: TRBD2
size: NA
J: TRBJ2-2
DNA: TGTGCCAGCAGCCAAGAAAGCGGGGGTTTCGGCGGGGAGCTGTTTTTT
CDR3: CASSQESGGFGGELFF

V: TRBV24-1
D: NA
size: NA
J: TRBJ2-1
DNA: TGTGCCACCAGTGATCCCGGGACACTTTACAATGAGCAGTTCTTC
CDR3: CATSDPGTLYNEQFF

V: TRBV7-9
D: TRBD2
size: NA
J: TRBJ2-1
DNA: TGTGCCAGCAGCTGGGGACTAGCGGGTTACAATGAGCAGTTCTTC
CDR3: CASSWGLAGYNEQFF